Following are 22 T cell receptor beta chains from one sample sequenced in a study of cytomegalovirus exposure and HLA in healthy donors. Clones were sequenced by immunoSEQ multiplex PCR, and TCRdb holds only the in-frame ones, with some missing. The data hold more than 45,000 clones, with approximately 92% observed a single time. The sample was PBMCs. Receptor source: a woman under 30 in good health and CMV-seronegative.

The chain joins TRBV4-1 to TRBJ2-1; D gene unclear. Germline assignment: CDR1 MGHRA and CDR2 YSYEKL. V was pared by 0 bases and J by 10 bases, with 16 bases between. The CDR3 has 15 amino acids. DNA of the CDR3: TGCGCCAGCAGCCAAGAAGGTGTATCGCGGCCCGAGCAGTTCTTC. Translating gives CASSQEGVSRPEQFF.

The chain recombines TRBV15 with TRBJ2-3, with TRBD2 matching over 8 bases. Germline V gives CDR1 LNHNV, CDR2 YYDKDF (reference sequence). The junction had 12 bases not matched to a gene; V was cut back by 0 bases and J by 4 bases. This CDR3 has 18 amino acids. The DNA for the CDR3 is TGTGCCACCAGCAGAGAGCCCCAAAAGCGGGGGTGGGCAGATACGCAGTATTTT. Protein sequence: CATSREPQKRGWADTQYF.

This clone has only a few counts. The rearrangement uses TRBV28 and TRBJ2-5; 9 bases map to TRBD2. CDR3 length equals 16 residues. V gave up 4 bases and J gave up 0 bases; unmatched junction bases: 6. Germline lookup yields CDR1 MDHEN and CDR2 SYDVKM. CDR3 nucleotide sequence: TGTGCCAGCAGTTCTGAGGCTAGCGGGAACCAAGAGACCCAGTACTTC. Residues: CASSSEASGNQETQYF.

The chain links TRBV2 to TRBJ2-2; possibly TRBD2 for D (5 bases). The germline CDR1 and CDR2 sequences are SNHLY and FYNNEI. The CDR3 extends over 16 amino acids. The V and J ends lost 2 bases and 4 bases respectively, with 14 bases between them. CDR3 sequence reads: CASSETVLAGTGELFF. In nucleotides, the CDR3 is TGTGCCAGCAGTGAAACAGTGCTAGCTGGCACCGGGGAGCTGTTTTTT.

The J gene is TRBJ2-1, the V gene TRBV5-1; maybe TRBD2 (5 bases). Trimming stripped 4 bases from V and 0 bases from J, with 11 bases between. Germline loops: CDR1 SGHRS, CDR2 YFSETQ. The CDR3 covers 15 residues. The CDR3 region has the DNA TGCGCCAGCAGCGTACGACTAAGCTCCTACAATGAGCAGTTCTTC. Translation: CASSVRLSSYNEQFF.

The genes are TRBV5-6 and TRBJ1-2, with no clear D. CDR1 is SGHDT and CDR2 is YYEEEE in the germline V gene. The ends were cut back, 0 bases at V and 8 bases at J, with 17 bases in the middle. The CDR3 sequence is 15 residues long. This CDR3 is CASSLGTSLGGGYTF. CDR3 DNA: TGTGCCAGCAGCTTGGGAACTAGCTTGGGAGGCGGCTACACCTTC.

The chain uses TRBV6-5 and TRBJ1-5, with D perhaps TRBD1 (6 bases). This CDR3 is built from 13 residues. CDR1 MNHEY and CDR2 SVGAGI come from the germline V gene. The ends were cut back, 4 bases at V and 3 bases at J, with 7 bases in the middle. CDR3 nucleotide sequence: TGTGCCAGCAGTTCAGGGGTCAATCAGCCCCAGCATTTT. Protein product: CASSSGVNQPQHF.

This rearrangement joins TRBV2 to TRBJ1-2; tentative D call: TRBD1 (6 bases). This CDR3 contains 13 residues. V was trimmed by 4 bases and J by 0 bases, leaving 6 bases between them. Germline CDR1 SNHLY, CDR2 FYNNEI. The CDR3 DNA follows: TGTGCCAGCAGTGGACAGGCTAACTATGGCTACACCTTC. It specifies CASSGQANYGYTF.

Remarks on this clone: The junction does not match germline at one end; this may be a read error. This rearrangement joins TRBV7-7 to TRBJ2-2, with 9 bases lining up with TRBD1. CDR1 SSHAT and CDR2 FNYEAQ come from the germline V gene (reference sequence). CDR3 length: 16 residues. CDR3 loop: CASSLTTGGNTGELFF. The CDR3 DNA reads TGTGCTAGCAGCTTAACCACAGGGGGCAACACCGGGGAGCTGTTTTTT.

To note about this clone: Germline is not matched at one junction end, which may reflect a read error. The chain has TRBV7-7 and TRBJ2-7, with 10 nucleotides matching TRBD1. Looked up from germline, CDR1 is SSHAT and CDR2 is FNYEAQ (reference sequence). CDR3 size: 16 residues. The CDR3 region is CASSLSGGDRGGEQYF. As DNA, the CDR3 is TGTGCTAGCAGCTTATCGGGGGGGGACAGGGGCGGCGAGCAGTACTTC.

V usage is TRBV6-5 and J usage is TRBJ1-3; 9 nucleotides align to TRBD1. Germline V gives CDR1 MNHEY, CDR2 SVGAGI. This CDR3 has 15 amino acids. J gave up 9 bases and V 6 bases, and 12 bases lay outside the gene matches. The chain's CDR3 is CASRPSWTGDPTIYF. CDR3 nucleotide sequence: TGTGCCAGCAGACCCTCCTGGACAGGGGACCCCACCATATATTTT.

V usage is TRBV5-1 and J usage is TRBJ1-4, with D tentatively TRBD1 (5 bases). This CDR3 has 16 residues. Trimming cost V 2 bases and J 3 bases, with 14 bases left between them. Germline V gene sequence: CDR1 SGHRS, CDR2 YFSETQ. CDR3 coding DNA: TGCGCCAGCAGCTTAAACGCAGGGCCGTCTAATGAAAAACTGTTTTTT. Protein product: CASSLNAGPSNEKLFF.

This rearrangement joins TRBV6-6 to TRBJ2-7; TRBD1 might be the D (5 bases). The CDR3 runs 13 residues. The germline gives CDR1 MNHNY, CDR2 SVGAGI (reference sequence). The V end was cut by 2 bases, the J end by 6 bases, with 11 bases between. CDR3 sequence: CASSYGRVGEQYF. Here the CDR3 DNA reads TGTGCCAGCAGTTACGGCAGGGTTGGCGAGCAGTACTTC.

The CDR3 nucleotides are TGCGCCAGCAGCCAAGGACGGGGCGAGCAGTACTTC. Protein: CASSQGRGEQYF. The chain recombines TRBV4-3 with TRBJ2-7, with D perhaps matching TRBD2 (5 bases). CDR3 length: 12 amino acids. Looked up from germline, CDR1 is LGHNA and CDR2 is YSLEER. Trimming left V 1 base short and J 6 bases short, with 7 bases between.

V and J are TRBV9 and TRBJ1-3, with D unresolved. V lost 0 bases to trimming and J lost 5 bases, with 9 bases between them. CDR3 size: 14 residues. Germline loops: CDR1 SGDLS, CDR2 YYNGEE. The DNA of the CDR3 is TGTGCCAGCAGCGTAGGGGCAGGTAGAAACACCATATATTTT. Its translation: CASSVGAGRNTIYF.

This chain links TRBV7-2 with TRBJ2-3, with 11 bases fitting TRBD2. The germline V gene encodes CDR1 SGHTA and CDR2 FQGNSA. This CDR3 contains 14 residues. V shed 5 bases, J shed 4 bases, and the junction held 2 bases outside the gene matches. The CDR3 DNA follows: TGTGCCAGCAGCATTAGCGGGAGGGCAGATACGCAGTATTTT. It translates to CASSISGRADTQYF. The entire variable domain, with the rest obtained from reference TRBV7-2 and TRBJ2-3, is as follows: GAGVSQSPSNKVTEKGKDVELRCDPISGHTALYWYRQSLGQGLEFLIYFQGNSAPDKSGLPSDRFSAERTGGSVSTLTIQRTQQEDSAVYLCASSISGRADTQYFGPGTRLTVL.

The rearrangement links TRBV7-2 to TRBJ2-7; 9 nucleotides align to TRBD1. V lost 2 bases, J lost 5 bases, and 7 bases stayed unmatched. Germline values: CDR1 SGHTA, CDR2 FQGNSA. The length of the CDR3 is 15 residues. This chain's CDR3 is CASSLTPQGANEQYF. The CDR3, as DNA: TGTGCCAGCAGCTTAACCCCACAGGGGGCCAACGAGCAGTACTTC.

The chain combines TRBV19 with TRBJ1-5, with D unclear. The V gene's germline CDR1 is LNHDA and CDR2 SQIVND (reference sequence). The length of the CDR3 is 13 residues. The V end was cut by 5 bases, the J end by 4 bases, with 9 bases between. The CDR3 sequence is CASSFQANQPQHF. In DNA, the CDR3 is TGTGCCAGTAGTTTCCAGGCGAATCAGCCCCAGCATTTT.

The rearrangement joins TRBV2 to TRBJ2-1; 10 nucleotides line up with TRBD1. With V trimmed by 10 bases and J by 6 bases, 9 bases remained unmatched. CDR3 size: 14 residues. The germline V gene encodes CDR1 SNHLY and CDR2 FYNNEI. Here the CDR3 DNA reads TGTGCCACACTAGGGGACAGGGGAGGCAATGAGCAGTTCTTC. This translates into CATLGDRGGNEQFF.

The chain uses TRBV6-5 and TRBJ2-7; D is ambiguous. V dropped 0 bases and J dropped 7 bases, with 7 bases sitting between them. Germline V lookup: CDR1 MNHEY, CDR2 SVGAGI. CDR3 length equals 12 residues. CDR3 amino acids: CASSYSTQEQYF. CDR3 coding DNA: TGTGCCAGCAGTTACTCTACCCAGGAGCAGTACTTC.

The chain couples TRBV5-1 to TRBJ2-1, with a weak D call TRBD2 (6 bases). This CDR3 is built from 14 residues. The V gene's germline CDR1 is SGHRS and CDR2 YFSETQ. Trimming shortened V by 7 bases and J by 2 bases, and 13 bases separated the two germline ends. The CDR3 reads CASGVAEAYNEQFF. CDR3 bases: TGCGCCAGCGGGGTAGCGGAGGCCTACAATGAGCAGTTCTTC.

V and J are TRBV6-1 and TRBJ2-7; TRBD1 matches 7 bases. The CDR3 length is 18 residues. Losses at the gene ends were 0 bases for V and 2 bases for J; bases not matched to a gene: 13. Germline loops: CDR1 MNHNS, CDR2 SASEGT. In DNA, the CDR3 is TGTGCCAGCAGTGAAGCCCCCAGCAGGGGGACAGTAACCTACGAGCAGTACTTC. Its translation is CASSEAPSRGTVTYEQYF.